This TCR beta chain was profiled in a study of response to subunit inactivated influenza vaccine. Overall study results and limits: The study's authors posited that every seasonal influenza vaccination enlists few new T cells.

With respect to this clonotype: Its antigen is undetermined.

TCRdb ran MiXCR on the RT-PCR reads and lists one entry per CDR3 protein. The table shows 500,000 or so distinct CDR3 sequences, with approximately 16% occurring only once. CDR1 LNHNV and CDR2 YYDKDF come from the germline V gene (reference sequence). V lost 1 base to trimming and J lost 0 bases, with 10 bases between them. CDR3 size: 15 residues. The sample consisted of CD4+ T cells sorted from PBMCs, taken about 24 months after vaccination. The clonotype originates from a man between 50 and 70 years old who received an inactivated influenza vaccine. The J gene is TRBJ2-7, the V gene TRBV15; tentatively, D is TRBD1 or TRBD2 (5 bases each). The CDR3: CATSRVWDGSYEQYF. DNA for the CDR3: TGTGCCACCAGCAGAGTCTGGGACGGCTCCTACGAGCAGTACTTC.